This is a list of T cell receptor beta chains from one sample in a study of blood T cell repertoires in COVID-19. The protocol was immunoSEQ multiplex PCR, while the TCRdb copy is restricted to in-frame clones and leaves out a portion. This repertoire shows 150,000 to 200,000 clones, approximately 82% found once; its top ten account for about 16%. The sequenced sample was PBMCs or T cells enriched from blood (not recorded which). The receptors were gathered from a man aged 50 or older who had recovered from COVID-19. Each CDR3 is given with its conserved first and last residue. The D gene is left open where the match is weak. Some rows mark clone size as missing; the rest say once, few, many or name a class of expanded clone.

j_gene,abundance,v_gene,d_gene,CDR3aa,CDR3nt
TRBJ1-5,NA,TRBV19,NA,CASSITPGSNQPQHF,TGTGCCAGTAGTATAACGCCCGGGAGCAATCAGCCCCAGCATTTT
TRBJ1-1,once,TRBV7-9,NA,CASSFGRGNTEAFF,TGTGCCAGCAGCTTCGGTAGGGGAAACACTGAAGCTTTCTTT
TRBJ2-3,NA,TRBV2,NA,CASSEIRLASTDTQYF,TGTGCCAGCAGTGAAATAAGGCTAGCGAGCACAGATACGCAGTATTTT
TRBJ2-7,NA,TRBV19,NA,CASSMESATSYEQYF,TGTGCCAGTAGTATGGAGAGTGCCACCTCCTACGAGCAGTACTTC
TRBJ2-2,NA,TRBV14,NA,CASGSYTGELFF,TGTGCCAGCGGTAGTTACACCGGGGAGCTGTTTTTT
TRBJ2-1,NA,TRBV5-1,TRBD2,CASRLAGGLSTYNEQFF,TGCGCCAGCCGACTAGCGGGGGGCCTGTCCACCTACAATGAGCAGTTCTTC
TRBJ1-2,NA,TRBV27,NA,CASSSTAGIDYGYTF,TGTGCCAGCAGTTCGACCGCGGGTATAGACTATGGCTACACCTTC
TRBJ1-2,NA,TRBV30,NA,CAFQAEGYTF,TGTGCCTTTCAAGCGGAGGGCTACACCTTC
TRBJ1-2,NA,TRBV28,TRBD1,CASSLSGQDYGYTF,TGTGCCAGCAGTTTGTCCGGACAGGACTATGGCTACACCTTC
TRBJ2-5,once,TRBV5-1,NA,CASSSEPFQETQYF,TGCGCCAGCTCTAGTGAGCCCTTCCAAGAGACCCAGTACTTC
TRBJ1-5,NA,TRBV10-3,TRBD1,CAISQGAGNQPQHF,TGTGCCATCAGTCAGGGGGCGGGCAATCAGCCCCAGCATTTT
TRBJ1-1,NA,TRBV6-5,TRBD1,CASSNRGTEAFF,TGTGCCAGCAGTAACAGGGGCACTGAAGCTTTCTTT
TRBJ1-2,NA,TRBV19,NA,CASSIPTGSNYGYTF,TGTGCCAGTAGTATCCCGACAGGATCGAACTATGGCTACACCTTC
TRBJ2-1,NA,TRBV28,NA,CASSLVLLLSNEQFF,TGTGCCAGCAGTCTAGTTCTCCTTTTGTCAAATGAGCAGTTCTTC
TRBJ2-3,NA,TRBV18,NA,CASSPGGNRGTDTQYF,TGTGCCAGCTCACCAGGGGGCAATAGGGGCACAGATACGCAGTATTTT
TRBJ1-1,NA,TRBV18,NA,CASSPGGHDNTEAFF,TGTGCCAGCTCACCGGGTGGGCATGATAACACTGAAGCTTTCTTT
TRBJ2-5,NA,TRBV30,TRBD1,CAWRTGKRGETQYF,TGTGCCTGGAGGACAGGGAAGAGAGGAGAGACCCAGTACTTC
TRBJ2-1,NA,TRBV19,TRBD2,CASRRAGGAYNEQFF,TGTGCCAGTAGGAGAGCGGGGGGGGCATACAATGAGCAGTTCTTC
TRBJ1-4,NA,TRBV11-3,TRBD1,CASSFSWTGGNEKLFF,TGTGCCAGCAGCTTTAGTTGGACAGGAGGCAATGAAAAACTGTTTTTT
TRBJ1-1,NA,TRBV2,NA,CASSEPGNTEAFF,TGTGCCAGCAGTGAGCCAGGGAACACTGAAGCTTTCTTT
TRBJ1-2,NA,TRBV27,NA,CASSFRQPFYGYTF,TGTGCCAGCAGTTTTAGACAGCCCTTCTATGGCTACACCTTC
TRBJ1-6,few,TRBV10-2,TRBD1,CASRDRSYSPLHF,TGCGCCAGCAGGGACAGGTCCTATTCACCCCTCCACTTT
TRBJ2-7,once,TRBV6-5,NA,CASSHGHYYEQYF,TGTGCCAGCAGCCACGGACATTACTACGAGCAGTACTTC
TRBJ2-7,NA,TRBV3-1/TRBV3-2,TRBD1,CASSPITGGEQYF,TGTGCCAGCAGCCCAATCACAGGGGGCGAGCAGTACTTC
TRBJ1-1,NA,TRBV28,TRBD1,CASFAGGWNTEAFF,TGTGCCAGCTTCGCAGGGGGCTGGAACACTGAAGCTTTCTTT
TRBJ2-3,NA,TRBV29-1,TRBD2,CSVEGLEREGTQYF,TGCAGCGTTGAAGGGTTGGAAAGGGAGGGTACGCAGTATTTT
TRBJ2-7,NA,TRBV3-1/TRBV3-2,TRBD2,CASSQLTSGGYEQYF,TGTGCCAGCAGCCAGTTGACTAGCGGGGGTTACGAGCAGTACTTC
TRBJ2-3,NA,TRBV5-1,NA,CASSLDRFTDTQYF,TGCGCCAGCAGCTTGGACAGATTCACAGATACGCAGTATTTT
TRBJ1-5,NA,TRBV10-2,NA,CASSEISRGNQPQHF,TGCGCCAGCAGTGAGATTAGCAGGGGCAATCAGCCCCAGCATTTT
TRBJ1-5,once,TRBV7-9,NA,CASSSGTNSNQPQHF,TGTGCCAGCAGCTCCGGGACAAATAGCAATCAGCCCCAGCATTTT
TRBJ1-4,NA,TRBV7-9,TRBD1,CASSLAETGGEKLFF,TGTGCCAGCAGCTTAGCCGAGACAGGGGGCGAAAAACTGTTTTTT
TRBJ1-1,NA,TRBV7-9,NA,CASSFPGMNTEAFF,TGTGCCAGCAGCTTCCCGGGGATGAACACTGAAGCTTTCTTT
TRBJ2-1,NA,TRBV28,TRBD1,CASRGGQAGSYNEQFF,TGTGCCAGCAGGGGCGGACAGGCCGGCTCCTACAATGAGCAGTTCTTC
TRBJ1-3,once,TRBV9,NA,CASSASEGSPGNTIYF,TGTGCCAGCAGCGCCTCGGAAGGGAGTCCTGGAAACACCATATATTTT
TRBJ1-6,NA,TRBV2,TRBD1,CASSRQGNNSPLHF,TGTGCCAGCAGTAGACAGGGGAATAATTCACCCCTCCACTTT
TRBJ2-7,NA,TRBV4-2,NA,CASSQGDWGSYEQYF,TGTGCCAGCAGCCAAGGGGACTGGGGGTCCTACGAGCAGTACTTC
TRBJ2-7,NA,TRBV6-6,NA,CASSESGQSSYEQYF,TGTGCCAGCAGCGAGTCGGGACAAAGCTCCTACGAGCAGTACTTC
TRBJ2-7,many,TRBV6-6,NA,CASTNAGTSYYEQYF,TGTGCCAGCACCAATGCGGGGACGTCTTACTACGAGCAGTACTTC
TRBJ1-2,many,TRBV5-1,TRBD1,CASSLSGQGEGYTF,TGCGCCAGCAGCTTGTCAGGACAGGGAGAGGGCTACACCTTC
TRBJ2-2,NA,TRBV5-4,TRBD2,CASSWTSPGGELFF,TGTGCCAGCAGCTGGACTAGCCCTGGCGGGGAGCTGTTTTTT
TRBJ1-1,NA,TRBV27,NA,CASSLTLQGTEAFF,TGTGCCAGCAGTTTAACTCTTCAGGGGACTGAAGCTTTCTTT
TRBJ1-3,NA,TRBV7-2,NA,CASSFRRVSGNTIYF,TGTGCCAGCAGCTTCCGGAGGGTGTCTGGAAACACCATATATTTT
TRBJ1-5,NA,TRBV30,TRBD1,CAWSVSRTGSSNQPQHF,TGTGCCTGGAGCGTTTCCCGGACAGGGTCTAGCAATCAGCCCCAGCATTTT
TRBJ1-4,once,TRBV2,TRBD1,CASTKDREKLFF,TGTGCCAGCACCAAGGACAGGGAAAAACTGTTTTTT